This T cell receptor (beta chain) was captured in a study of blood T cell repertoires in COVID-19. Authors' data handling: Reference gene primer amplification gave nucleated cell count estimates. Profiled with immunoSEQ multiplex PCR; TCRdb holds only in-frame clones, not every one. Clonal size and the V and J genes are those of that table, whereas D and trimming came from the DNA. The sample includes more than 110,000 clones, 84% of them seen just once. The clonotype originates from a human donor in a cohort sampled during active COVID-19. Material for sequencing was peripheral blood.

The CDR3 DNA is TGTGCCAGCAGTTCCCCTAAAACAGCTGAAGCTTTCTTT. Amino acid sequence: CASSSPKTAEAFF. The V and J genes are TRBV6-5 and TRBJ1-1; D call uncertain. Germline V gene lookup returns CDR1 MNHEY and CDR2 SVGAGI. This CDR3 contains 13 residues. Trimming left V 4 bases short and J 6 bases short, with 12 bases between.